A single sample is the source of the 30 T cell receptor beta chains below, sequenced in a study of shared clonotypes between healthy human individuals. Sequencing was performed with immunoSEQ multiplex PCR; in TCRdb, only in-frame clones are kept and a portion is missing. The sample lists roughly 500,000 clones, around 79% seen once, with about 12% in the top ten. Sequenced: PBMCs. Receptor source: a woman in her forties in good health. Some clones in this sample may be carry-over from other donors' samples.

The chain recombines TRBV6-6 with TRBJ1-1; 7 bases are shared with TRBD1. Trimming cost V 7 bases and J 4 bases; bases outside gene matches: 12. Germline V gene sequence: CDR1 MNHNY, CDR2 SVGAGI (reference sequence). The CDR3 is 15 amino acids. The CDR3 nucleotides read TGTGCCAGCACTCCCGCGAGGGCAGGGGGCACTGAAGCTTTCTTT. It specifies CASTPARAGGTEAFF.

The J gene is TRBJ1-2, the V gene TRBV10-2, with a weak D call TRBD1 (5 bases). The CDR3 is made up of 14 amino acids. The V end was cut by 5 bases, the J end by 3 bases, with 13 bases between. Germline loops: CDR1 WSHSY, CDR2 SAAADI. CDR3 amino acids: CASSRRGRYYGYTF. The CDR3 region has the DNA TGCGCCAGCAGTCGCCGGGGACGGTACTATGGCTACACCTTC.

In this sample, this clone turned up a few times. The J gene is TRBJ2-7, the V gene TRBV10-3, with 7 nucleotides matching TRBD1. The CDR3 has 14 residues. Trimming at V came to 7 bases and at J to 6 bases, leaving 12 bases not matched to a gene. Germline CDR1 ENHRY, CDR2 SYGVKD. CDR3 loop: CAIKNGQVRSEQYF. In nucleotides, the CDR3 is TGTGCCATCAAGAATGGACAGGTGAGGAGCGAGCAGTACTTC.

In its sample, this clone was seen a few times. The same CDR3 is also encoded by other DNA sequences in this sample. The chain employs TRBV5-6 and TRBJ2-2; D possibly corresponds to TRBD1 (6 bases). The CDR3 has 15 amino acids. Germline lookup yields CDR1 SGHDT and CDR2 YYEEEE. The V end was cut by 4 bases, the J end by 2 bases, with 12 bases between. CDR3 loop: CASSPGQLNTGELFF. The DNA of the CDR3 is TGTGCCAGCAGCCCAGGACAGCTAAACACCGGGGAGCTGTTTTTT.

The chain couples TRBV28 to TRBJ1-1, with D maybe TRBD1 (6 bases). The CDR3 length is 14 residues. CDR1 is MDHEN, CDR2 SYDVKM, per germline. The V end lost 5 bases, the J end lost 7 bases, and 17 bases lay between the germline ends. CDR3 residues: CASSQGGARGEAFF. Here the CDR3 DNA reads TGTGCCAGCAGTCAAGGGGGTGCCAGGGGTGAAGCTTTCTTT. Based on the CDR3 plus reference TRBV28 and TRBJ1-1, the full variable domain is DVKVTQSSRYLVKRTGEKVFLECVQDMDHENMFWYRQDPGLGLRLIYFSYDVKMKEKGDIPEGYSVSREKKERFSLILESASTNQTSMYLCASSQGGARGEAFFGQGTRLTVV.

The rearrangement joins TRBV18 to TRBJ2-5, with 8 bases fitting TRBD1. CDR1 KGHSH and CDR2 LQKENI come from the germline V gene. This CDR3 is 15 amino acids long. After removal of 1 base from V and 4 bases from J, the junction contained 5 bases not matched to a gene. The chain's CDR3 is CASSPQPGGRETQYF. Here the CDR3 DNA reads TGTGCCAGCTCACCACAGCCAGGGGGCAGAGAGACCCAGTACTTC.

A single count supports this clone. This rearrangement joins TRBV5-5 to TRBJ1-4; no definite D call. Germline CDR1 is SGHKS and CDR2 is YYEKEE (reference sequence). V lost 0 bases and J lost 6, with 9 bases in between. CDR3 size: 14 residues. The CDR3 loop reads CASSLEGGYEKLFF. The CDR3 nucleotides read TGTGCCAGCAGCTTGGAGGGAGGCTATGAAAAACTGTTTTTT.

V is TRBV10-3 and J is TRBJ1-2, with 10 bases aligning to TRBD1. This CDR3 has 14 residues. The V and J ends lost 6 bases and 3 bases, in that order; junction bases with no gene match: 4. Germline V gene data show CDR1 as ENHRY and CDR2 as SYGVKD. CDR3 nucleotide sequence: TGTGCCATCAGGGGGACAGGGGAGGACTATGGCTACACCTTC. Translated, it gives CAIRGTGEDYGYTF.

This clone was seen more than once but under ten times. This chain joins TRBV29-1 and TRBJ1-5, with D unresolved. Germline V gives CDR1 SQVTM, CDR2 ANQGSEA. The CDR3 is 13 amino acids. V was clipped by 4 bases and J by 4 bases, with 11 bases between them. CDR3 nucleotides: TGCAGCGTTGTCGAGTACGAAAATCAGCCCCAGCATTTT. Translating it yields CSVVEYENQPQHF.

This clone was recorded once. The chain employs TRBV2 and TRBJ1-2; weak D call: TRBD1 (5 bases). Trimming pared 4 bases from V and 5 bases from J, leaving 11 bases between. CDR3 size: 13 residues. Per germline, CDR1 SNHLY and CDR2 FYNNEI. For the CDR3, the DNA is TGTGCCAGCAGTGCCGGGACCGGGTATGGCTACACCTTC. Translating it yields CASSAGTGYGYTF.

The chain employs TRBV21-1 and TRBJ1-1; TRBD1, the table's D call, lacks a check against the DNA. TRBV21-1 is a pseudogene segment. The CDR3 is 16 amino acids. DNA of the CDR3: TGTGCCAGCAGCAAAGAGACAGCGCTTCTGAACACTGAAGCTTTCTTT. Protein sequence: CASSKETALLNTEAFF.

This clone was detected many times. The V call is TRBV10-3, the J call TRBJ1-5, with D tentatively TRBD1 (5 bases). This CDR3 comprises 16 residues. Germline loops: CDR1 ENHRY, CDR2 SYGVKD. The germline V and J ends were trimmed by 0 bases and 10 bases, with 19 bases remaining between them. The CDR3 region has the DNA TGTGCCATCAGTGAGTCAGGGCACCAGGGTGACGGTCCCCAGCATTTT. Translating gives CAISESGHQGDGPQHF.

The chain joins TRBV30 to TRBJ2-3, with D unclear. V lost 0 bases, J lost 6 bases, and 7 bases lay in between. Germline CDR1 reads GTSNPN; CDR2 reads SVGIG (reference sequence). This CDR3 comprises 12 residues. The CDR3: CAWSVGWDTQYF. CDR3 coding DNA: TGTGCCTGGAGTGTAGGGTGGGATACGCAGTATTTT.

This chain links TRBV7-2 with TRBJ2-7; TRBD1 agrees at 9 bases. The length of the CDR3 is 16 residues. Germline V gives CDR1 SGHTA, CDR2 FQGNSA. Losses at the gene ends were 2 bases for V and 2 bases for J; bases not matched to a gene: 7. CDR3 in amino acids: CASSLKGTGKTYEQYF. The CDR3 DNA is TGTGCCAGCAGCTTAAAGGGGACAGGGAAAACCTACGAGCAGTACTTC.

This clone came up a few times. DNA of the CDR3: TGCAGCGTTGCCGGGACAGACTACGAGCAGTACTTC. This sequence encodes CSVAGTDYEQYF. The chain combines TRBV29-1 with TRBJ2-5, with TRBD1 identical over 7 bases. Near its end, the DNA agrees better with TRBJ2-7, so the J call may be wrong. The CDR3 is 12 residues long. Looked up from germline, CDR1 is SQVTM and CDR2 is ANQGSEA.

The chain carries TRBV7-6 and TRBJ2-5; D uncertain. This CDR3 has 16 amino acids. V dropped 4 bases and J dropped 5 bases, with 20 bases sitting between them. Germline V gene data show CDR1 as SGHVS and CDR2 as FNYEAQ. In DNA, the CDR3 is TGTGCCAGCAGCTCAGCCGCCACAGTCGGATTGGAGACCCAGTACTTC. It is translated as CASSSAATVGLETQYF.

The V and J genes are TRBV23-1 and TRBJ2-2, with D tentatively TRBD1 (5 bases). TRBV23-1 is filed as an ORF, its function uncertain. This CDR3 is 15 amino acids long. Trimming shortened V by 0 bases and J by 1 base, and 6 bases separated the two germline ends. The CDR3 DNA is TGCGCCAGCAGTCAATCGCAGGGGAACACCGGGGAGCTGTTTTTT. Amino acids: CASSQSQGNTGELFF.

This sequence joins TRBV5-5 and TRBJ2-1; D is unresolved. In germline, CDR1 is SGHKS, CDR2 YYEKEE (reference sequence). V lost 0 bases and J lost 2, with 15 bases in between. The CDR3 has 17 residues. This chain's CDR3 is CASSLGTFGPPYNEQFF. The CDR3 region has the DNA TGTGCCAGCAGCTTGGGTACTTTCGGACCCCCCTACAATGAGCAGTTCTTC.

This sequence joins TRBV30 and TRBJ1-1; TRBD1 is a possible D gene (5 bases). The CDR3 consists of 19 residues. Looked up from germline, CDR1 is GTSNPN and CDR2 is SVGIG (reference sequence). Trimming took off 0 bases at V and 5 bases at J, with 28 bases between the two ends. Here the CDR3 DNA reads TGTGCCTGGAGTGTGGCCCCACGGACAAATGGATGGGGACGGACTGAAGCTTTCTTT. It codes for CAWSVAPRTNGWGRTEAFF.

The V and J genes are TRBV28 and TRBJ2-3, with D perhaps TRBD1 (6 bases). V was pared by 2 bases and J by 15 bases, with 18 bases between. The CDR3 length is 13 residues. Germline V gives CDR1 MDHEN, CDR2 SYDVKM. This chain's CDR3 is CASSLKQTGTIYF. Here the CDR3 DNA reads TGTGCCAGCAGTTTAAAGCAAACCGGGACAATTTATTTT.

The chain uses TRBV7-9 and TRBJ2-7; 10 positions agree with TRBD2. The CDR3 consists of 14 residues. With 5 bases clipped from V and 2 bases from J, the junction kept 3 bases outside the gene matches. Per the germline V gene, CDR1 is SEHNR and CDR2 is FQNEAQ (reference sequence). CDR3 nucleotide sequence: TGTGCCAGCAGCCGAGCGGGAGGGCCCTACGAGCAGTACTTC. It codes for CASSRAGGPYEQYF.

This rearrangement joins TRBV28 to TRBJ2-3; no definite D call. CDR3 length equals 12 residues. V was trimmed by 4 bases and J by 3 bases, leaving 5 bases between them. The germline V gene has CDR1 MDHEN and CDR2 SYDVKM. CDR3 nucleotide sequence: TGTGCCAGCAGTTCCGTAACAGATACGCAGTATTTT. Its translation: CASSSVTDTQYF. The full variable domain, completed using reference TRBV28 and TRBJ2-3, is DVKVTQSSRYLVKRTGEKVFLECVQDMDHENMFWYRQDPGLGLRLIYFSYDVKMKEKGDIPEGYSVSREKKERFSLILESASTNQTSMYLCASSSVTDTQYFGPGTRLTVL.

The V and J genes are TRBV19 and TRBJ2-5; 10 bases are shared with TRBD2. Per germline, CDR1 LNHDA and CDR2 SQIVND (reference sequence). The CDR3 has 16 residues. After removal of 4 bases from V and 4 bases from J, the junction contained 9 bases not matched to a gene. CDR3 loop: CASSTIAGGGGETQYF. DNA for the CDR3: TGTGCCAGTAGTACCATAGCGGGAGGCGGCGGAGAGACCCAGTACTTC.

As concerns this clone: Since a far larger clone is one base different, this is likely a read error. The V call is TRBV9, the J call TRBJ1-1; D may be TRBD1 (6 bases). V lost 4 bases, J lost 0 bases, and 7 bases lay in between. The CDR3 is 13 amino acids. Per the germline V gene, CDR1 is SGDLS and CDR2 is YYNGEE. The CDR3 spells CASSKGVNTEAFF. The CDR3 nucleotides are TGTGCCAGCAGCAAGGGGGTGAACACTGAAGCTTTCTTT.

This chain links TRBV28 with TRBJ2-1; D gene unclear. CDR3 size: 13 residues. From germline, CDR1 is MDHEN and CDR2 SYDVKM. The V and J ends lost 6 bases and 8 bases respectively, with 14 bases between them. This CDR3 is CASRSRVGYEQFF. The DNA of the CDR3 is TGTGCCAGCAGAAGCCGGGTTGGCTATGAGCAGTTCTTC.

Here the CDR3 DNA reads TGCGCCAGCAGCTTGGCCTCGGACAGGGTCTATCAGCCCCAGCATTTT. This codes for CASSLASDRVYQPQHF. The chain has TRBV5-1 and TRBJ1-5; TRBD1 agrees at 8 bases. The CDR3 consists of 16 residues. Trimming cost V 0 bases and J 5 bases; bases outside gene matches: 7. Germline V lookup: CDR1 SGHRS, CDR2 YFSETQ.

This chain joins TRBV28 and TRBJ2-2; 8 nucleotides line up with TRBD2. The CDR3 length is 15 residues. The germline gives CDR1 MDHEN, CDR2 SYDVKM. V gave up 5 bases and J gave up 7 bases; unmatched junction bases: 9. The CDR3 spells CASSGSGSNYGELFF. The CDR3 nucleotides read TGTGCCAGCAGTGGCAGCGGGAGTAATTACGGGGAGCTGTTTTTT.

Notes on this clone: This may arise from a read error, as a much more abundant clone is one base away. This CDR3 is also generated by other DNA sequences in the sample. The gene calls are TRBV11-3 and TRBJ2-1; perhaps TRBD1 as D (5 bases). The V end was cut by 1 base, the J end by 4 bases, with 5 bases between. Germline V gene lookup returns CDR1 SGHNT and CDR2 YENEEA. This CDR3 contains 13 residues. The CDR3 nucleotides read TGTGCCAGCAGCTTAGGACAGTACAATGAGCAGTTCTTC. Translating gives CASSLGQYNEQFF.

The rearrangement links TRBV30 to TRBJ2-2; D gene ambiguous. The germline V gene has CDR1 GTSNPN and CDR2 SVGIG (reference sequence). Trimming removed 4 bases from V and 1 base from J, with 16 bases in between. This CDR3 is built from 16 residues. The CDR3 DNA reads as TGTGCCTGGACCGCAATCAGGCTAATGAACACCGGGGAGCTGTTTTTT. This gives the protein CAWTAIRLMNTGELFF.

This clone was seen more than once but under ten times. The chain uses TRBV7-9 and TRBJ1-4; 11 bases fit TRBD1. CDR1 and CDR2 from the germline V gene are SEHNR and FQNEAQ (reference sequence). This CDR3 region has 14 residues. The V segment lost 8 bases and the J segment 6 bases; nucleotides outside the gene matches: 5. CDR3 sequence reads: CASGRGQGDEKLFF. CDR3 DNA: TGTGCCAGCGGCAGGGGACAGGGGGATGAAAAACTGTTTTTT.